The present TCR beta chain was sequenced within a study of blood T cell repertoires in COVID-19. Study as a whole: Acute and convalescent COVID-19 samples came from the United States, Italy and Spain. T cells, B-cell-depleted T cells, or PBMCs supplied cDNA or gDNA.

The assay was immunoSEQ multiplex PCR, and TCRdb's table has in-frame clones only and misses some. The sample lists over 50,000 clones, around 86% seen once, with about 2.7% in the top ten. CDR1 and CDR2 (germline): SGDLS, YYNGEE. V was cut by 3 bases and J by 5 bases, with 12 bases left in between. The CDR3 is made up of 14 amino acids. Input material: peripheral blood. The TCR originated in an elderly man with acute or convalescent COVID-19. The chain couples TRBV9 to TRBJ2-1, with D perhaps TRBD1 (6 bases). CDR3 region: CASSATDRDNEQFF. In nucleotides, the CDR3 is TGTGCCAGCAGCGCAACGGACAGAGACAATGAGCAGTTCTTC.